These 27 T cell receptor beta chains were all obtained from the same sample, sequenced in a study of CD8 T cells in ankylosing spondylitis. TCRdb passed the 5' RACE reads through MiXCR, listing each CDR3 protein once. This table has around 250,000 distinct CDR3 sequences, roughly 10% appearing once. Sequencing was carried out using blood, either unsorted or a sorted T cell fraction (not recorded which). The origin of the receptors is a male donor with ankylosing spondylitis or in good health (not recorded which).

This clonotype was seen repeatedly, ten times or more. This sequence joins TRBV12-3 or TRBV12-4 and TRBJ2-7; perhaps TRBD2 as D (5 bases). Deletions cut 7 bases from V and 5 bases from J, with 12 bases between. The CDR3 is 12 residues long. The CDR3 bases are TGTGCCAGCAACCCGGGAAGCAACGAGCAGTACTTC. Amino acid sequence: CASNPGSNEQYF.

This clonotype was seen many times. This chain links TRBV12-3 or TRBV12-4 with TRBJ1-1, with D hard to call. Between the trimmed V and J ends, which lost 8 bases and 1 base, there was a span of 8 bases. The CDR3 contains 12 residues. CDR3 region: CASGRENTEAFF. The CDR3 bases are TGTGCCAGCGGAAGAGAGAACACTGAAGCTTTCTTT.

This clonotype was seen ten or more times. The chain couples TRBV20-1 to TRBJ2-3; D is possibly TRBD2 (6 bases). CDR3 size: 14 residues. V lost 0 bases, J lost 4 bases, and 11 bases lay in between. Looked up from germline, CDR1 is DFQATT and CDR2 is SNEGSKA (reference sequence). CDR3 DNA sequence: TGCAGTGCTAGAGAGGGGCGGGGCTCAGATACGCAGTATTTT. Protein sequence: CSAREGRGSDTQYF.

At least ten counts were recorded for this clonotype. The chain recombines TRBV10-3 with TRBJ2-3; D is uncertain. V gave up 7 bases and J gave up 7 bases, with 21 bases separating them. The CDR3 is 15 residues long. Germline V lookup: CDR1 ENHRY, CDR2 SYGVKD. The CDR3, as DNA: TGTGCCATCACCGATCCGAGAACTTCAATGAATACGCAGTATTTT. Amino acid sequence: CAITDPRTSMNTQYF.

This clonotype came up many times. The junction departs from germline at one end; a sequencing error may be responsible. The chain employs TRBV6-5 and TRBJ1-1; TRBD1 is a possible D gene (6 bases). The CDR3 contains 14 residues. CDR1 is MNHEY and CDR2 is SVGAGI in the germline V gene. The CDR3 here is CASTYRVSDTEAFF. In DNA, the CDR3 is TGTGCCAGCACTTACAGGGTCTCTGACACTGAAGCTTTCTTT.

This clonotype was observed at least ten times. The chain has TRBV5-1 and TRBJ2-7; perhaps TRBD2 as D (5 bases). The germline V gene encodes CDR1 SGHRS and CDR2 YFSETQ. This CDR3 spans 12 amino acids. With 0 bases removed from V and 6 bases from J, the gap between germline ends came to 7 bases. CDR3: CASSLEAGEQYF. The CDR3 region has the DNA TGCGCCAGCAGCTTGGAGGCGGGCGAGCAGTACTTC. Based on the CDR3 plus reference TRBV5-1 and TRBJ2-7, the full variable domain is KAGVTQTPRYLIKTRGQQVTLSCSPISGHRSVSWYQQTPGQGLQFLFEYFSETQRNKGNFPGRFSGRQFSNSRSEMNVSTLELGDSALYLCASSLEAGEQYFGPGTRLTVT.

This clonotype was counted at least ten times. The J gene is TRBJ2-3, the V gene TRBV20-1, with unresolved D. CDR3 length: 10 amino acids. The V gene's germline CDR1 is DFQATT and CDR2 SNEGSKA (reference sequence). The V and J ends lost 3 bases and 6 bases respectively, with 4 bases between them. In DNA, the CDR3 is TGCAGTGCTAGGCCGGATACGCAGTATTTT. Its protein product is CSARPDTQYF.

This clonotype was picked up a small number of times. The CDR3: CASSLATSGGYNEQFF. The CDR3 nucleotides are TGTGCCAGCAGCTTAGCGACTAGCGGGGGTTACAATGAGCAGTTCTTC. The V call is TRBV7-9, the J call TRBJ2-1, with 12 bases fitting TRBD2. Trimming removed 0 bases from V and 4 bases from J; junction bases left unmatched: 1. The germline CDR1 and CDR2 sequences are SEHNR and FQNEAQ (reference sequence). The CDR3 length is 16 residues.

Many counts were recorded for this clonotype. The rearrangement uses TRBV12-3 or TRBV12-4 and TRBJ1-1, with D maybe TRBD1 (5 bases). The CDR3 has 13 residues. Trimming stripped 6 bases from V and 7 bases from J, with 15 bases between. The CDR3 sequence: CASSQGSDSEAFF. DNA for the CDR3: TGTGCCAGCAGCCAGGGTAGTGACAGTGAAGCTTTCTTT.

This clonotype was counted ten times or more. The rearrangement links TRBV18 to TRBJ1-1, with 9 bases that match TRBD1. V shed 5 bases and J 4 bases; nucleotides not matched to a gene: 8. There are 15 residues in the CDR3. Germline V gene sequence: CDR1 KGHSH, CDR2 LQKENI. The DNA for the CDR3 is TGTGCCAGCTCAATCCGGACAGGGGAGGTCACTGAAGCTTTCTTT. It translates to CASSIRTGEVTEAFF.

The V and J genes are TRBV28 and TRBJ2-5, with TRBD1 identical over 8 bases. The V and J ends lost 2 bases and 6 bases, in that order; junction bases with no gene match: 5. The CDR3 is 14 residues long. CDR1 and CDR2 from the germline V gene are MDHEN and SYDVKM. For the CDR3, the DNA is TGTGCCAGCAGTTTAACGGCAGGGGGCCAGACCCAGTACTTC. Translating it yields CASSLTAGGQTQYF.

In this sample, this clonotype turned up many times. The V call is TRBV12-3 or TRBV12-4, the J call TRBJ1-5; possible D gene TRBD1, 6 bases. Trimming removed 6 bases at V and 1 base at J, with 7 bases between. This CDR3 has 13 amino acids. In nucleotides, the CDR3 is TGTGCCAGCAGCAGGGGAAGCAATCAGCCCCAGCATTTT. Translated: CASSRGSNQPQHF.

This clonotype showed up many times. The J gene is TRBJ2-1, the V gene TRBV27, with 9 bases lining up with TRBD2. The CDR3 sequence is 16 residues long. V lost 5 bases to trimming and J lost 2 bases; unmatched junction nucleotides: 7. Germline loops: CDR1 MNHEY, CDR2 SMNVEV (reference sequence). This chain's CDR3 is CASSPLAGAPYNEQFF. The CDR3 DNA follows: TGTGCCAGCAGTCCATTAGCGGGAGCCCCCTACAATGAGCAGTTCTTC.

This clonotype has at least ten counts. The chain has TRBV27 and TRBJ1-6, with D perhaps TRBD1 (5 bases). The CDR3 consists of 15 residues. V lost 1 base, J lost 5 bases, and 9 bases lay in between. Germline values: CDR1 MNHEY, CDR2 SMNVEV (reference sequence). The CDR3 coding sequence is TGTGCCAGCAGTTTATGGGGCGGAAATAATTCACCCCTCCACTTT. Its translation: CASSLWGGNNSPLHF.

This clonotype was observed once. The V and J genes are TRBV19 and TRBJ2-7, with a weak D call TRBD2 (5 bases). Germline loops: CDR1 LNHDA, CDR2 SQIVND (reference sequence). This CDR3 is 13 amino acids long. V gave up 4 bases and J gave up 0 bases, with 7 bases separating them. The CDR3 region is CASSNRDSYEQYF. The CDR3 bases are TGTGCCAGTAGTAACCGGGACTCCTACGAGCAGTACTTC.

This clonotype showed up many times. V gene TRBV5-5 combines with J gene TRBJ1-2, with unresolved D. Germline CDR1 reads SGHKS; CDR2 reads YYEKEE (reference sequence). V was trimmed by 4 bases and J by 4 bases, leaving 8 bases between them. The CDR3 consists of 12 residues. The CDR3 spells CASSTSGYGYTF. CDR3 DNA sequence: TGTGCCAGCAGCACCTCGGGCTATGGCTACACCTTC.

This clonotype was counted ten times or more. The CDR3 spells CSARPDGNYGYTF. In DNA, the CDR3 is TGCAGTGCTAGGCCCGACGGAAACTATGGCTACACCTTC. The chain joins TRBV20-1 to TRBJ1-2; D unresolved. Germline V gene data show CDR1 as DFQATT and CDR2 as SNEGSKA (reference sequence). This CDR3 spans 13 amino acids. The V end lost 3 bases, the J end lost 2 bases, and 10 bases lay between the germline ends.

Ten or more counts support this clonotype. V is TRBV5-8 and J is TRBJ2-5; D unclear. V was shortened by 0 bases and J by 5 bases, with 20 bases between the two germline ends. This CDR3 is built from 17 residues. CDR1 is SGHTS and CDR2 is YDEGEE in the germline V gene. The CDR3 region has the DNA TGTGCCAGCAGCTTGGGGCTGGCCGCAGACTCCCAGGAGACCCAGTACTTC. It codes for CASSLGLAADSQETQYF.

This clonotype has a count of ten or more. The CDR3 spells CASSLVEAGLYEQYF. As DNA, the CDR3 is TGTGCCAGCAGCTTAGTTGAAGCAGGCTTATACGAGCAGTACTTC. This rearrangement joins TRBV7-8 to TRBJ2-7; unclear D gene. The length of the CDR3 is 15 residues. V gave up 1 base and J gave up 4 bases, with 14 bases separating them. The V gene's germline CDR1 is SGHVS and CDR2 FQNEAQ.

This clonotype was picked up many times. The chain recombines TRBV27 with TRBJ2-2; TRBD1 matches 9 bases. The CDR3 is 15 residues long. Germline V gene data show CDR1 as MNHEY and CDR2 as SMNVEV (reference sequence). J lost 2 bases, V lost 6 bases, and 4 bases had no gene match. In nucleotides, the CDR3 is TGTGCCAGCAGGCTACAGGGGGCCAACACCGGGGAGCTGTTTTTT. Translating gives CASRLQGANTGELFF.

The CDR3 nucleotides read TGTGCCAGCAGCTTGACAGGGGATGCAGATACGCAGTATTTT. It yields the protein CASSLTGDADTQYF. The rearrangement joins TRBV7-9 to TRBJ2-3; TRBD1 agrees at 8 bases. Germline V gene sequence: CDR1 SEHNR, CDR2 FQNEAQ (reference sequence). V lost 3 bases, J lost 4 bases, and 3 bases stayed unmatched. The CDR3 consists of 14 residues. Filled out from reference TRBV7-9 and TRBJ2-3, the complete variable domain reads DTGVSQNPRHKITKRGQNVTFRCDPISEHNRLYWYRQTLGQGPEFLTYFQNEAQLEKSRLLSDRFSAERPKGSFSTLEIQRTEQGDSAMYLCASSLTGDADTQYFGPGTRLTVL.

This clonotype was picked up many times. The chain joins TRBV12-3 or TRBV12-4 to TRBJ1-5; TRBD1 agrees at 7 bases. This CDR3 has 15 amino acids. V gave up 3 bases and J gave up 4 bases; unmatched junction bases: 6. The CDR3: CASSFGTVTNQPQHF. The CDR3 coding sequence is TGTGCCAGCAGTTTCGGGACAGTAACAAATCAGCCCCAGCATTTT.

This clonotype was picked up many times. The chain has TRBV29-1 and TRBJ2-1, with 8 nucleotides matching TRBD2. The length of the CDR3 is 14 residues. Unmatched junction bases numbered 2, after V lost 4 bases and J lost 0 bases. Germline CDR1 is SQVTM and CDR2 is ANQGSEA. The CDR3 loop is CSVGLAYSYNEQFF. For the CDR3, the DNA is TGCAGCGTTGGACTAGCGTACTCCTACAATGAGCAGTTCTTC.

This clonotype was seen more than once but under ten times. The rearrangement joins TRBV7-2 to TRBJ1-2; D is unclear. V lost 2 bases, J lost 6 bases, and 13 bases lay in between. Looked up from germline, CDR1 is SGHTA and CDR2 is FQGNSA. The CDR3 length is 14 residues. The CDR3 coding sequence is TGTGCCAGCAGCTTAAACGGCAGGATCGATGGCTACACCTTC. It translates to CASSLNGRIDGYTF.

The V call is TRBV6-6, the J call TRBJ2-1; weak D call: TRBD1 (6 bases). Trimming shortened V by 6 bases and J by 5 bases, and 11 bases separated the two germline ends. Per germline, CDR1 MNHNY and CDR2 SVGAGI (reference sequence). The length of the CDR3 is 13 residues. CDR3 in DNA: TGTGCCAGCAGAATTAGGACAGACAATGAGCAGTTCTTC. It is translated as CASRIRTDNEQFF.

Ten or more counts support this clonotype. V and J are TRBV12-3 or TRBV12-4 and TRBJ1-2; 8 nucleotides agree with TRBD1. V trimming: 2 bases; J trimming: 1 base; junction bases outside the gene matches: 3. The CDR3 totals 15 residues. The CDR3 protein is CASSLQGQVNYGYTF. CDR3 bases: TGTGCCAGCAGTTTACAGGGACAGGTTAACTATGGCTACACCTTC.

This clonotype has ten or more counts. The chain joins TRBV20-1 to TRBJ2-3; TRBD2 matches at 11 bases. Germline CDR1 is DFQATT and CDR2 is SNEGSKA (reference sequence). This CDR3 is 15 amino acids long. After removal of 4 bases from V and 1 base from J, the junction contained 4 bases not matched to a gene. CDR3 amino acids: CSATSGLAGTDTQYF. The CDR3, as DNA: TGCAGTGCTACTTCGGGACTAGCGGGCACAGATACGCAGTATTTT.